Only a few counts were recorded for the clone carrying this TCR beta chain. Its specificity is unknown. The sample comes from a study of T cells in Graves' hyperthyroidism and ophthalmopathy. Overall study: Specimen type is peripheral blood, collected at initial diagnosis prior to any treatment.

Amplification yielded TCR beta CDR3 regions, with RNA transcripts as the source. With the HTBI primer set, the TCR CDR3 went through a first round of RT-PCR. TCRdb recomputed calls from the multiplex PCR reads with MiXCR, one row per CDR3 protein. The sample includes more than 450,000 distinct CDR3 sequences, nearly 20% seen only once; the top ten take roughly 44%. This CDR3 is 15 amino acids long. With 2 bases removed from V and 2 bases from J, the gap between germline ends came to 7 bases. The V gene's germline CDR1 is KGHSH and CDR2 LQKENI. Study-wide points: Patients with ophthalmopathy were separated from those with stable hyperthyroidism by a 13 V-J model. Most clonotypes expanded in the thyroid (above 0.001) were also present in blood.

This chain uses TRBV18 with TRBJ2-6; D unclear. Sequencing was done on a sample of blood. This sequence originates from a man aged 40-55 years with Graves' ophthalmopathy. In nucleotides, the CDR3 is TGTGCCAGCTCACCATCGACACCTGGGGCCAACGTCCTGACTTTC. Translated: CASSPSTPGANVLTF.